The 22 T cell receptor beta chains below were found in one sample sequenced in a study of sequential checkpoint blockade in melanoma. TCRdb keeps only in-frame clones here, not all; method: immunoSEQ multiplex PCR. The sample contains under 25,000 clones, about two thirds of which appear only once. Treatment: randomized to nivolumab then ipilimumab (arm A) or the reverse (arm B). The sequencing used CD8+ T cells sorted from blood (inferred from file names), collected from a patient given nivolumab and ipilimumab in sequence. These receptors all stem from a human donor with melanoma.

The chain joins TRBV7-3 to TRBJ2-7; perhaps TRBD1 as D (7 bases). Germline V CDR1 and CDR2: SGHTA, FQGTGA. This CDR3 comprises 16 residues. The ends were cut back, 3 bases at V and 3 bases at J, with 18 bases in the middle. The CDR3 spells CASSFTAGQLGYEQYF. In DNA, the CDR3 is TGTGCCAGCAGCTTTACGGCGGGACAGTTGGGCTACGAGCAGTACTTC.

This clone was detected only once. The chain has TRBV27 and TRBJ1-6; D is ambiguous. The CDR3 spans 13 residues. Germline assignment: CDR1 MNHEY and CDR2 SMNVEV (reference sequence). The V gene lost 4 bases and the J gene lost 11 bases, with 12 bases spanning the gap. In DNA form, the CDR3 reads TGTGCCAGCAGTTACATCGACGGGGCACCCCTCCACTTT. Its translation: CASSYIDGAPLHF.

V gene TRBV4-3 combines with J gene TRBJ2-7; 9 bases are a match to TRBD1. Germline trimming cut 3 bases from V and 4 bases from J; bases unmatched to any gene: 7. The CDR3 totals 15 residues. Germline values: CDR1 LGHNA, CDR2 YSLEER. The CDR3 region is CASSHLPGTGYEQYF. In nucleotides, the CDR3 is TGCGCCAGCAGCCATCTACCCGGGACAGGGTACGAGCAGTACTTC.

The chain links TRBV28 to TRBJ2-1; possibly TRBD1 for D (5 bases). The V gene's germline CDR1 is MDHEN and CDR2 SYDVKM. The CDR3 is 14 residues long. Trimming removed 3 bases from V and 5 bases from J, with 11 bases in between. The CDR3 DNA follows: TGTGCCAGCAGTTTGGCAGGGATCCACAATGAGCAGTTCTTC. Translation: CASSLAGIHNEQFF. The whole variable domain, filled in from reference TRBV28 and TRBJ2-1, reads DVKVTQSSRYLVKRTGEKVFLECVQDMDHENMFWYRQDPGLGLRLIYFSYDVKMKEKGDIPEGYSVSREKKERFSLILESASTNQTSMYLCASSLAGIHNEQFFGPGTRLTVL.

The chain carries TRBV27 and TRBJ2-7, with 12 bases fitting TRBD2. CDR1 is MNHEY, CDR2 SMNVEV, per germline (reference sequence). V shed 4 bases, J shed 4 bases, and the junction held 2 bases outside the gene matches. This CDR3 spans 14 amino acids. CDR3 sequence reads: CASSYGTSGYEQYF. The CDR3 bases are TGTGCCAGCAGTTACGGGACTAGCGGGTACGAGCAGTACTTC.

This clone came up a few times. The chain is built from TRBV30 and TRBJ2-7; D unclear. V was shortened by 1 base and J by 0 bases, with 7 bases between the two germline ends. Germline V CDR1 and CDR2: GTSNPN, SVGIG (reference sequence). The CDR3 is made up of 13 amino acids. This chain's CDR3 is CAWSGSLSYEQYF. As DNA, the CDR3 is TGTGCCTGGAGTGGGAGCCTCTCCTACGAGCAGTACTTC.

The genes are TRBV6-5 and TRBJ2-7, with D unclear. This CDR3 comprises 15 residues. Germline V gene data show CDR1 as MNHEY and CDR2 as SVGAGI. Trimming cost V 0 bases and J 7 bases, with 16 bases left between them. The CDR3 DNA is TGTGCCAGCAGTTACTCCGATCACGGCACCAGGGAGCAGTACTTC. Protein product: CASSYSDHGTREQYF.

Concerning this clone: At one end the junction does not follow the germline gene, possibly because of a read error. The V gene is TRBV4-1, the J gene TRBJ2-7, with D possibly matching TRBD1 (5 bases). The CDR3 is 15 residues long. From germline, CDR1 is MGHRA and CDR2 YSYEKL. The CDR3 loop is CASSQERQGSYEQYF. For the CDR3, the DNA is TGTGCCAGCAGCCAAGAGAGGCAGGGTTCCTACGAGCAGTACTTC.

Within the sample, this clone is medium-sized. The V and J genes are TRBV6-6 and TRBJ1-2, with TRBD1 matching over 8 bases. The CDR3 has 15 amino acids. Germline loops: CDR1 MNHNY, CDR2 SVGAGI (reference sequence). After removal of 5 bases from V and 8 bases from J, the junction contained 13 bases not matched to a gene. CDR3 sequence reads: CASSTRTGIAVGYTF. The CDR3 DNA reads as TGTGCCAGCAGTACGCGGACAGGGATCGCGGTGGGCTACACCTTC.

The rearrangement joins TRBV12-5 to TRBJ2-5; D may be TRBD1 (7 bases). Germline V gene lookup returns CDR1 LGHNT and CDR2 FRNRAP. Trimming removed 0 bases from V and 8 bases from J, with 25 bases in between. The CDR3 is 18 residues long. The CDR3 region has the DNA TGTGCTAGTGGTTTGGTACAGGGTAGCGGTCTCACAGGGGTAACCCAGTACTTC. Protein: CASGLVQGSGLTGVTQYF.

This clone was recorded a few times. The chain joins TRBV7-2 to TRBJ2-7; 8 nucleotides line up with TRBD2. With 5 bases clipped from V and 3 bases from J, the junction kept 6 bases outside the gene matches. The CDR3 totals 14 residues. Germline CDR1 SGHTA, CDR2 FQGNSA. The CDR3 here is CASSHGGAGYEQYF. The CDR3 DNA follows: TGTGCCAGCAGCCACGGGGGGGCCGGCTACGAGCAGTACTTC.

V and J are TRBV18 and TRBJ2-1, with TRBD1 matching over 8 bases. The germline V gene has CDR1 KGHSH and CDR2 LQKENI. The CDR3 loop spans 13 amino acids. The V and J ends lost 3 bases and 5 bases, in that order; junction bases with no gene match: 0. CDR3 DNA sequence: TGTGCCAGCTCACCGGACAGGGACAATGAGCAGTTCTTC. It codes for CASSPDRDNEQFF.

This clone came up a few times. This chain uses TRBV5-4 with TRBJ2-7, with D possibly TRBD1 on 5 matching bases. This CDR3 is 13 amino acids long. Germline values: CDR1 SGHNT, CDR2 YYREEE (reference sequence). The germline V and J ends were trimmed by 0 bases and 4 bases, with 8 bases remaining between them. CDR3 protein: CASSLGGHYEQYF. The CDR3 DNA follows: TGTGCCAGCAGCTTGGGGGGCCATTACGAGCAGTACTTC. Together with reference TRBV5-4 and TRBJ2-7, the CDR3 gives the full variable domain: ETGVTQSPTHLIKTRGQQVTLRCSSQSGHNTVSWYQQALGQGPQFIFQYYREEENGRGNFPPRFSGLQFPNYSSELNVNALELDDSALYLCASSLGGHYEQYFGPGTRLTVT.

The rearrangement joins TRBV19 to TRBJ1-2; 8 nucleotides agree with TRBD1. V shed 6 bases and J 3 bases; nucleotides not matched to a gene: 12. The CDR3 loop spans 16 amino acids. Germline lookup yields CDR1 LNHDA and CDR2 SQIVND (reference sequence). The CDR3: CASRSALDRVDYGYTF. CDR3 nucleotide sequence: TGTGCCAGTAGGTCCGCCCTGGACAGGGTAGACTATGGCTACACCTTC.

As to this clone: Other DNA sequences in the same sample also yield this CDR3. This chain's CDR3 is CATSRADSPNTGELFF. The DNA of the CDR3 is TGTGCCACCAGCAGGGCTGACAGTCCTAACACCGGGGAGCTGTTTTTT. The genes are TRBV15 and TRBJ2-2; TRBD1 might be the D (5 bases). V was trimmed by 3 bases and J by 2 bases, leaving 13 bases between them. CDR3 size: 16 residues. Germline V CDR1 and CDR2: LNHNV, YYDKDF (reference sequence).

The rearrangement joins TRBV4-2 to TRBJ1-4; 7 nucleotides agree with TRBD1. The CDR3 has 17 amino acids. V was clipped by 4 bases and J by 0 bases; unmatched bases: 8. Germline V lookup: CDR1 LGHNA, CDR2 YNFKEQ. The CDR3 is CASSPSGQASTNEKLFF. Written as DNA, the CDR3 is TGTGCCAGCAGCCCATCTGGACAGGCTTCAACTAATGAAAAACTGTTTTTT.

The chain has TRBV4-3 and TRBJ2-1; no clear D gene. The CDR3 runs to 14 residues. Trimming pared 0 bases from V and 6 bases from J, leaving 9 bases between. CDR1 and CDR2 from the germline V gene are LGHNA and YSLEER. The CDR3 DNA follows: TGCGCCAGCAGCCAAGATTTCCCTAGCAATGAGCAGTTCTTC. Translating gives CASSQDFPSNEQFF.

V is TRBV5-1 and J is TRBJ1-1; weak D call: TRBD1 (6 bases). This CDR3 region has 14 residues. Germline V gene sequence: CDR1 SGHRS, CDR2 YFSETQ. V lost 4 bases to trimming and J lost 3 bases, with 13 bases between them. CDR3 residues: CASSHAGGYTEAFF. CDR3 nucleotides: TGCGCCAGCAGCCACGCGGGGGGCTACACTGAAGCTTTCTTT.

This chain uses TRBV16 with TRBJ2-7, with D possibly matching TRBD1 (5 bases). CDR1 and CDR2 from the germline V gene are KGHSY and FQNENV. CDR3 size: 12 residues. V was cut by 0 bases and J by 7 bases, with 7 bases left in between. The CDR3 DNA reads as TGTGCCAGCAGCCAATCGGGGCGGGAGCAGTACTTC. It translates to CASSQSGREQYF.

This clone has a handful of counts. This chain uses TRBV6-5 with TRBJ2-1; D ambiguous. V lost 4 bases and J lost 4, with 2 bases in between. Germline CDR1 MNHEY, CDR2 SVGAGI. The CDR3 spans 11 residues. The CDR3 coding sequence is TGTGCCAGCAGTTTATACAATGAGCAGTTCTTC. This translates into CASSLYNEQFF.

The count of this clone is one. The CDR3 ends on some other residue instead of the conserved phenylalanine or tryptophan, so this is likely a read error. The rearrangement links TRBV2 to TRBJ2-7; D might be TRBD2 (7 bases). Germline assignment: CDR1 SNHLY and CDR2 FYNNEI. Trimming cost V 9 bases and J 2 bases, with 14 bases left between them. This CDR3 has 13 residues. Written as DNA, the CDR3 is TGTGCCAGTAAGGGGGGGCTCCCCTACGAGCAGTACCTC. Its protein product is CASKGGLPYEQYL.

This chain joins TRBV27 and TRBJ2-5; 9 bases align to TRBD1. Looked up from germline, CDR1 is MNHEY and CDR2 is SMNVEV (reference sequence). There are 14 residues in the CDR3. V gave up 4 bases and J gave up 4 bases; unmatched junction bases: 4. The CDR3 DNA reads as TGTGCCAGCAGTTACAGGGGGCTGGGAGAGACCCAGTACTTC. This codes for CASSYRGLGETQYF.